These T cell receptor beta chains were read from a single sample in a study of T cell responses to AZD1222 COVID-19 vaccine. Assay used: immunoSEQ multiplex PCR; TCRdb lists only in-frame clones, some missing. Counted here are around 180,000 clones, 87% occurring once; the ten biggest clones make up about 3%. Sequencing was performed on peripheral blood, taken on day 0 of AZD1222 vaccination. The source of these receptors is an adult in good health. Both conserved end residues are part of each CDR3. A D gene is named only where the DNA matches it firmly. Only some rows state a clone size, as once, few, many or a class for expanded clones.

d_gene	v_gene	j_gene	abundance	CDR3aa	CDR3nt
NA	TRBV3-1/TRBV3-2	TRBJ1-5	once	CASSRGARGQPQHF	TGTGCCAGCAGCCGCGGGGCGCGAGGTCAGCCCCAGCATTTT
NA	TRBV5-1	TRBJ1-6	NA	CASSLGTLPYNSPLHF	TGCGCCAGCAGCTTGGGGACTCTCCCCTATAATTCACCCCTCCACTTT
NA	TRBV2	TRBJ1-5	NA	CASSGVWTENQPQHF	TGTGCCAGCAGCGGAGTTTGGACAGAAAATCAGCCCCAGCATTTT
NA	TRBV9	TRBJ2-6	NA	CASSPRGTGSSAGANVLTF	TGTGCCAGCAGCCCCCGCGGTACAGGGAGCTCCGCTGGGGCCAACGTCCTGACTTTC
TRBD2	TRBV19	TRBJ2-1	once	CASTPSGSPNEQFF	TGTGCCAGTACCCCTAGCGGGAGTCCCAATGAGCAGTTCTTC
NA	TRBV19	TRBJ2-3	NA	CASSLGPPPDTQYF	TGTGCCAGTAGTCTCGGGCCTCCCCCAGATACGCAGTATTTT
NA	TRBV19	TRBJ1-1	NA	CASSMNSVNTEAFF	TGTGCCAGTAGTATGAACAGCGTGAACACTGAAGCTTTCTTT
NA	TRBV5-5	TRBJ1-5	NA	CASSSGEDLNQPQHF	TGTGCCAGCAGCTCTGGAGAGGACCTAAATCAGCCCCAGCATTTT
NA	TRBV7-6	TRBJ2-1	NA	CASSTLTGVSSYNEQFF	TGTGCCAGCAGCACCCTTACGGGCGTAAGCTCCTACAATGAGCAGTTCTTC
TRBD2	TRBV7-9	TRBJ2-5	NA	CASSFTGLAVQETQYF	TGTGCCAGCAGCTTCACGGGACTAGCAGTACAAGAGACCCAGTACTTC
NA	TRBV19	TRBJ2-3	NA	CASSSGIGRVGTQYF	TGTGCCAGTAGTAGCGGAATTGGCCGTGTCGGTACGCAGTATTTT
NA	TRBV12-3/TRBV12-4	TRBJ2-1	NA	CASSLVIEQFF	TGTGCCAGCAGTTTAGTCATTGAGCAGTTCTTC
NA	TRBV2	TRBJ2-7	NA	CASRASSSYEQYF	TGTGCCTCGCGGGCCTCTTCCTCCTACGAGCAGTACTTC
TRBD1	TRBV5-1	TRBJ1-6	few	CASSLDGTGGSSVTPLHF	TGCGCCAGCAGCTTGGACGGGACAGGTGGGAGCTCGGTGACACCCCTCCACTTT
TRBD1	TRBV5-1	TRBJ1-2	NA	CASSLGRSGQGAGYTF	TGCGCCAGCAGCTTGGGGAGGTCGGGACAGGGGGCCGGCTACACCTTC
NA	TRBV28	TRBJ1-2	NA	CASSRVTYGYTF	TGTGCCAGCAGTCGCGTTACCTATGGCTACACCTTC
NA	TRBV6-2/TRBV6-3	TRBJ2-7	NA	CASSPLSRRSYEQYF	TGTGCCAGCAGCCCCCTCTCCCGTCGGTCCTACGAGCAGTACTTC
NA	TRBV19	TRBJ1-6	NA	CASRRTQGSGATPLHF	TGTGCCAGTCGACGAACCCAGGGAAGCGGCGCAACACCCCTCCACTTT
TRBD2	TRBV19	TRBJ2-7	NA	CASSISGAGYEQYF	TGTGCCAGTAGTATTAGCGGGGCTGGCTACGAGCAGTACTTC
TRBD2	TRBV10-1	TRBJ2-7	NA	CASSGGGERYEQYF	TGCGCCAGCAGTGGCGGGGGTGAGAGGTACGAGCAGTACTTC
NA	TRBV2	TRBJ1-1	once	CASSEFEGGDTEAFF	TGTGCCAGCAGTGAATTTGAGGGAGGGGACACTGAAGCTTTCTTT
TRBD2	TRBV6-7	TRBJ2-5	NA	CASSYSTSGRAVETQYF	TGTGCCAGCAGTTACTCGACTAGCGGGAGGGCCGTAGAGACCCAGTACTTC
TRBD1	TRBV7-2	TRBJ1-1	NA	CASSLERQGSTEAFF	TGTGCCAGCAGCTTAGAAAGACAGGGGTCGACCGAAGCTTTCTTT
TRBD1	TRBV3-1/TRBV3-2	TRBJ1-3	NA	CASRRDSSRGSGNTIYF	TGTGCCAGCAGACGGGACAGTTCCCGTGGCTCTGGAAACACCATATATTTT
NA	TRBV18	TRBJ2-7	NA	CASSPQGDYEQYF	TGTGCCAGCTCACCACAGGGAGACTACGAGCAGTACTTC
NA	TRBV5-1	TRBJ2-3	NA	CASSSGAEDTQYF	TGCGCCAGCAGCTCGGGGGCCGAAGATACGCAGTATTTT
TRBD1	TRBV28	TRBJ1-5	NA	CASSLGGTVGNQPQHF	TGTGCCAGCAGTTTGGGCGGGACAGTCGGCAATCAGCCCCAGCATTTT
TRBD2	TRBV18	TRBJ2-1	NA	CASSSTSGRVHEQFF	TGTGCCAGCTCATCCACTAGCGGGAGGGTCCATGAGCAGTTCTTC
TRBD1	TRBV9	TRBJ1-2	NA	CASSAAGGYGYTF	TGTGCCAGCAGCGCCGCAGGGGGCTATGGCTACACCTTC
TRBD1	TRBV10-3	TRBJ1-1	NA	CAIRQTGGTEAFF	TGTGCCATCAGGCAAACAGGGGGCACTGAAGCTTTCTTT
NA	TRBV5-1	TRBJ1-1	NA	CASSLEQGTLTEAFF	TGCGCCAGCAGCTTGGAACAGGGTACCTTGACTGAAGCTTTCTTT
NA	TRBV18	TRBJ2-7	NA	CASSREGGIYEQYF	TGTGCCAGCTCCAGGGAAGGGGGGATCTACGAGCAGTACTTC
NA	TRBV7-9	TRBJ2-1	NA	CASSLSSRGEQFF	TGTGCCAGCAGCTTGTCCTCCCGCGGTGAGCAGTTCTTC
NA	TRBV7-8	TRBJ2-7	NA	CASSEGQGGYEQYF	TGTGCCAGCAGCGAAGGGCAGGGAGGTTACGAGCAGTACTTC
NA	TRBV5-6	TRBJ1-1	NA	CASTPRLSMGTEAFF	TGTGCCAGCACCCCTCGGCTCTCAATGGGCACTGAAGCTTTCTTT
NA	TRBV12-3/TRBV12-4	TRBJ2-3	once	CASSLGLSGTQYF	TGTGCCAGCAGTTTAGGTCTCTCGGGTACGCAGTATTTT
NA	TRBV18	TRBJ1-1	NA	CASSPPWGSEAFF	TGTGCCAGCTCACCACCATGGGGGAGTGAAGCTTTCTTT
NA	TRBV5-1	TRBJ2-7	once	CASSLSANYEQYF	TGCGCCAGCAGCTTGTCCGCGAACTACGAGCAGTACTTC
TRBD2	TRBV3-1/TRBV3-2	TRBJ2-2	once	CASSRSTSGSNAGELFF	TGTGCCAGCAGTCGTTCGACTAGCGGGAGTAATGCCGGGGAGCTGTTTTTT
NA	TRBV7-6	TRBJ2-2	few	CASGGGVNTGELFF	TGTGCCAGCGGAGGGGGGGTGAACACCGGGGAGCTGTTTTTT
NA	TRBV4-1	TRBJ1-5	NA	CASSQDAGISNQPQHF	TGCGCCAGCAGCCAAGATGCAGGGATCAGCAATCAGCCCCAGCATTTT
NA	TRBV6-2/TRBV6-3	TRBJ2-6	NA	CASSYPMAAGANVLTF	TGTGCCAGCAGTTACCCGATGGCCGCTGGGGCCAACGTCCTGACTTTC
TRBD2	TRBV27	TRBJ2-2	once	CASSGPGSGPNTGELFF	TGTGCCAGCAGTGGGCCGGGTAGCGGGCCGAACACCGGGGAGCTGTTTTTT